The TCR beta chain under discussion was sequenced for a study of T cell repertoires in cytomegalovirus infection. On this clonotype: Its antigen is undetermined.

The V and J ends lost 4 bases and 5 bases respectively, with 20 bases between them. The CDR3 runs to 17 residues. Per germline, CDR1 MNHNY and CDR2 SVGAGI (reference sequence). Whole-study findings and limits: Dominating the ex vivo response were TCR beta clonotypes that were CMV-specific and HLA-C-restricted.

TCRdb redid the calling of the reads with MiXCR, one entry per CDR3 protein. There are fewer than 950,000 distinct CDR3 sequences in the sample; 32% occur only once, and about an eighth lies in the top ten. This specimen was cultured CD8+ T cells from PBMCs, taken from culture after CMV antigen stimulation. This chain links TRBV6-6 with TRBJ2-2; a possible D gene is TRBD2 (5 bases). The clonotype was recovered from a human donor in good health (CMV status not recorded). Some clones in this sample may be carry-over from other donors' samples. CDR3 in amino acids: CASSSTPGLGRTGELFF. CDR3 coding DNA: TGTGCCAGCAGTTCAACTCCGGGATTGGGCCGGACCGGGGAGCTGTTTTTT.